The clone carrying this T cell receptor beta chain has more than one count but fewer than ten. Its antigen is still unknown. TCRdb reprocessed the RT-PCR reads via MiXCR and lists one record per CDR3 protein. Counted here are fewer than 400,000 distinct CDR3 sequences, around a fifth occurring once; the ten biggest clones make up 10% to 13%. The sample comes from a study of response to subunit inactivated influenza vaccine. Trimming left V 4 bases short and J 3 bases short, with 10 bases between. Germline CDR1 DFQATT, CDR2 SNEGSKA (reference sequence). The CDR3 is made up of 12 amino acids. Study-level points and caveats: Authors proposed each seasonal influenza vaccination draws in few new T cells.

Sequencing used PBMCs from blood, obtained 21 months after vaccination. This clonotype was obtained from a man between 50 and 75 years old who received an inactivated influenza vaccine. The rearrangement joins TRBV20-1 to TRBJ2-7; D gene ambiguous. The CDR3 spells CSANWGNYEQYF. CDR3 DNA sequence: TGCAGTGCTAACTGGGGAAACTACGAGCAGTACTTC.